This T cell receptor beta chain was recorded in a study of T cell changes during pregnancy in multiple sclerosis. The germline V gene has CDR1 SGDLS and CDR2 YYNGEE. CDR3 length: 14 residues. J was trimmed by 3 bases and V by 4 bases; bases with no gene match: 4. The table lists this clone with a count of one. Clones were read by immunoSEQ multiplex PCR, and TCRdb kept only the in-frame ones, dropping some. This sample carries tens of thousands of clones, approximately 94% of them seen once, and the ten largest clones take approximately 0.39%. The sequence came from a female donor with multiple sclerosis, enrolled in a pregnancy study. J is TRBJ1-2 and V is TRBV9, with 9 bases lining up with TRBD1. Sample: CD4+ T cells from peripheral blood mononuclear cells, taken after pregnancy. CDR3 sequence (DNA): TGTGCCAGCAGCCCTCGGGACAGGGACTATGGCTACACCTTC. This translates into CASSPRDRDYGYTF.